The 9 T cell receptor beta chains reported below all come from one sample, sequenced in a study of tumor and adjacent non-tumor tissue in lung cancer. This sample's RNA came from whole unsorted tissue. A modified ARM-PCR protocol with three rounds of nested PCR amplified TCRbeta. In TCRdb, the multiplex PCR reads were re-called with MiXCR into one record per CDR3 protein. The table has about 70,000 distinct CDR3 sequences, about three quarters seen once. Sequencing was carried out using lung tumor tissue. The receptor set was obtained from a man aged 55-75 years with non-small cell lung cancer.

As regards this clonotype: It is likely a read error, because the conserved phenylalanine at the end of the CDR3 is missing. The DNA is left out, because the CDR3 cannot be placed on it with certainty; the CDR3 is given as TCRdb lists it. V is TRBV6-5 and J is TRBJ2-7; the table calls TRBD1, which could not be checked here. The germline V gene has CDR1 MNHEY and CDR2 SVGAGI. The CDR3 extends over 15 residues, inclusive of both ends. This CDR3 reads CASSYGLDRYTSSTS.

Turning to this clonotype: This may arise from a read error, as a much more abundant clone is one base away. The chain recombines TRBV5-1 with TRBJ2-4, with 11 positions matching TRBD1. The CDR3 is made up of 14 amino acids. Germline values: CDR1 SGHRS, CDR2 YFSETQ. CDR3 sequence: CASSSGTGGNIHYF. The DNA for the CDR3 is TGCGCCAGCAGCTCTGGGACAGGGGGAAACATTCATTACTTC. Full variable domain (outside the CDR3, taken from reference TRBV5-1 and TRBJ2-4): KAGVTQTPRYLIKTRGQQVTLSCSPISGHRSVSWYQQTPGQGLQFLFEYFSETQRNKGNFPGRFSGRQFSNSRSEMNVSTLELGDSALYLCASSSGTGGNIHYFGAGTRLSVL.

The table lists this clonotype with a few counts. The genes are TRBV29-1 and TRBJ2-1; no firm D call. The germline gives CDR1 SQVTM, CDR2 ANQGSEA. The germline V and J ends were trimmed by 7 bases and 7 bases, with 17 bases remaining between them. The CDR3 runs 13 residues. CDR3 nucleotides: TGCAGCGACGAGAAGTGGGAAAAAAATGAGCAGTTCTTC. It encodes CSDEKWEKNEQFF.

Of note for this clonotype: One end of the junction varies from germline; a read error may be responsible. The gene calls are TRBV20-1 and TRBJ2-1; 7 positions match TRBD2. The CDR3 is made up of 15 amino acids. Germline V gene sequence: CDR1 DFQATT, CDR2 SNEGSKA (reference sequence). CDR3 coding DNA: TGTAGTGCCAGAACTGTAGTGGGAGGGCACCACGAGCAGTTCTTC. It encodes CSARTVVGGHHEQFF.

Regarding this clonotype: An end of the junction does not agree with germline; a read error may underlie this. The gene calls are TRBV11-2 and TRBJ2-7, with D possibly being TRBD2 (5 bases). Germline V gene data show CDR1 as SGHAT and CDR2 as FQNNGV. This CDR3 has 14 amino acids. CDR3 DNA sequence: TGTGCCAGCAGCCCCTCGGGGTTGCCGTACGAGCATTACTTC. Translated: CASSPSGLPYEHYF.

Concerning this clonotype itself: A read error may account for a junction end that differs from germline. The CDR3: CSASSPVTYSSQPQHF. CDR3 nucleotides: TGTAGTGCTAGCTCCCCAGTAACCTATAGCAGTCAGCCCCAGCATTTT. The chain links TRBV20-1 to TRBJ1-5; the D is unclear. CDR1 DFQATT and CDR2 SNEGSKA come from the germline V gene (reference sequence). CDR3 length: 16 amino acids.

The rearrangement uses TRBV27 and TRBJ2-1, with unresolved D. V was shortened by 5 bases and J by 9 bases, with 20 bases between the two germline ends. Germline CDR1 reads MNHEY; CDR2 reads SMNVEV (reference sequence). This CDR3 region has 15 residues. The CDR3: CASSPLAPGSGEQFF. CDR3 nucleotides: TGTGCCAGCAGTCCTCTGGCCCCCGGGTCAGGTGAGCAGTTCTTC.

Comment on this clonotype: A much more abundant neighbour one base away suggests this may be a read error. V and J are TRBV20-1 and TRBJ2-7; D unclear. The CDR3 has 13 amino acids. In germline, CDR1 is DFQATT, CDR2 SNEGSKA (reference sequence). The V end lost 1 base, the J end lost 2 bases, and 9 bases lay between the germline ends. CDR3 nucleotides: TGCAGTGCTAGAGCACAGAGGACCTACGAGCAGTACTTC. Amino acid sequence: CSARAQRTYEQYF.

Concerning this clonotype: The CDR3 end shows no conserved phenylalanine or tryptophan, and so a read error is likely. The V gene is TRBV6-5, the J gene TRBJ2-2; TRBD1 is a possible D gene (5 bases). Germline V lookup: CDR1 MNHEY, CDR2 SVGAGI. Trimming removed 9 bases from V and 4 bases from J, with 15 bases in between. This CDR3 is built from 14 residues. The CDR3 region has the DNA TGTGCCAGTAAACAGGAAATAGGCACCGGGGAGCTGTTTTCT. It encodes CASKQEIGTGELFS.